Presented here are 18 T cell receptor beta chains from one specimen sequenced in a study of blood T cell repertoires in COVID-19. TCRdb's table, derived via immunoSEQ multiplex PCR, lists solely in-frame clones and lacks some. The sample holds approximately 190,000 clones, roughly four fifths seen once. Sequencing was carried out using peripheral blood. The receptors here all came from a middle-aged woman with acute or convalescent COVID-19.

The genes are TRBV9 and TRBJ2-7, with D perhaps matching TRBD1 (5 bases). Germline CDR1 reads SGDLS; CDR2 reads YYNGEE. There are 15 residues in the CDR3. Deletions cut 1 base from V and 5 bases from J, with 16 bases between. CDR3 nucleotides: TGTGCCAGCAGCGTATCACCTCAGATGGGGCACGAGCAGTACTTC. This sequence encodes CASSVSPQMGHEQYF.

The genes are TRBV2 and TRBJ2-3; D is unclear. CDR1 SNHLY and CDR2 FYNNEI come from the germline V gene. Trimming took 6 bases from V and 0 from J, leaving 10 bases between them. CDR3 size: 14 residues. Here the CDR3 DNA reads TGTGCCAGCAGGCGCGCCTTTAGCACAGATACGCAGTATTTT. Translation: CASRRAFSTDTQYF.

CDR3: CASSVRRSPQETQYF. CDR3 nucleotides: TGTGCCAGCAGCGTACGCCGGAGCCCCCAAGAGACCCAGTACTTC. The chain couples TRBV7-8 to TRBJ2-5; D gene uncertain. The CDR3 is 15 residues long. CDR1 and CDR2 (germline): SGHVS, FQNEAQ. Trimming took off 5 bases at V and 1 base at J, with 14 bases between the two ends.

This chain joins TRBV2 and TRBJ1-4; TRBD1 might be the D (6 bases). This CDR3 contains 15 residues. Germline V gene lookup returns CDR1 SNHLY and CDR2 FYNNEI. Trimming shortened V by 5 bases and J by 8 bases, and 18 bases separated the two germline ends. CDR3 bases: TGTGCCAGCAGTAACGGACCGGGACAAGGCGAAAAACTGTTTTTT. Protein sequence: CASSNGPGQGEKLFF.

J is TRBJ2-7 and V is TRBV3-1 (or the pseudogene TRBV3-2); D not resolved. This CDR3 is built from 12 residues. CDR1 LGHDT and CDR2 YNNKEL come from the germline V gene (reference sequence). The V end was cut by 10 bases, the J end by 0 bases, with 10 bases between. In DNA form, the CDR3 reads TGTGCCACCTCCGAGTCCTCCTACGAGCAGTACTTC. This sequence encodes CATSESSYEQYF.

The chain joins TRBV5-1 to TRBJ2-2; the match to TRBD2 covers 8 bases. J lost 0 bases, V lost 9 bases, and 7 bases had no gene match. Germline assignment: CDR1 SGHRS and CDR2 YFSETQ. The CDR3 is 15 residues long. The CDR3: CATRGGTTNTGELFF. CDR3 coding DNA: TGCGCCACCCGGGGGGGGACAACGAACACCGGGGAGCTGTTTTTT.

This rearrangement joins TRBV5-1 to TRBJ2-3; no clear D gene. This CDR3 comprises 13 residues. Deletions cut 2 bases from V and 3 bases from J, with 7 bases between. Germline V gene sequence: CDR1 SGHRS, CDR2 YFSETQ. In DNA, the CDR3 is TGCGCCAGCAGCTTAGGAGAAACAGATACGCAGTATTTT. Its protein is CASSLGETDTQYF. Together with reference TRBV5-1 and TRBJ2-3, the CDR3 gives the full variable domain: KAGVTQTPRYLIKTRGQQVTLSCSPISGHRSVSWYQQTPGQGLQFLFEYFSETQRNKGNFPGRFSGRQFSNSRSEMNVSTLELGDSALYLCASSLGETDTQYFGPGTRLTVL.

This clone was seen a handful of times. This chain links TRBV2 with TRBJ1-2, with D possibly TRBD1 on 5 matching bases. Germline values: CDR1 SNHLY, CDR2 FYNNEI. V shed 8 bases and J shed 7 bases, with 11 bases lying between them. CDR3 length equals 11 residues. The CDR3: CASSQGAGYTF. The CDR3 DNA reads TGTGCCAGCTCGCAGGGTGCTGGCTACACCTTC.

This sequence joins TRBV9 and TRBJ1-1; no firm D call. Germline CDR1 SGDLS, CDR2 YYNGEE. V lost 6 bases to trimming and J lost 6 bases, with 21 bases between them. The CDR3 contains 15 residues. CDR3 sequence (DNA): TGTGCCAGCACCGAACGGTCGGAGCCGTTCCCTGAAGCTTTCTTT. Protein: CASTERSEPFPEAFF.

There are many counts of this clone. The V and J genes are TRBV18 and TRBJ2-7; tentatively, D is TRBD2 (5 bases). The length of the CDR3 is 15 residues. The V gene's germline CDR1 is KGHSH and CDR2 LQKENI. V was clipped by 0 bases and J by 2 bases, with 11 bases between them. The CDR3 sequence: CASSPPAGAAYEQYF. For the CDR3, the DNA is TGTGCCAGCTCACCACCGGCGGGTGCAGCCTACGAGCAGTACTTC.

The V and J genes are TRBV28 and TRBJ1-1, with 8 bases aligning to TRBD1. Unmatched junction bases numbered 9, after V lost 7 bases and J lost 8 bases. The V gene's germline CDR1 is MDHEN and CDR2 SYDVKM. The CDR3 has 13 amino acids. CDR3 nucleotide sequence: TGTGCCAGCACCCCGGACAGGGTAGGGGAAGCTTTCTTT. Amino acids: CASTPDRVGEAFF.

The sample holds many counts of this clone. The genes are TRBV6-5 and TRBJ2-3; a possible D gene is TRBD2 (5 bases). Germline-derived CDR1 and CDR2 are MNHEY and SVGAGI. Between the trimmed V and J ends, which lost 6 bases and 4 bases, there was a span of 17 bases. The CDR3 runs 15 residues. CDR3 in DNA: TGTGCCAGCAGGCTTACTAGGTCCGAGGCAGATACGCAGTATTTT. Translating gives CASRLTRSEADTQYF.

The chain recombines TRBV7-7 with TRBJ2-5; tentative D call: TRBD1 (6 bases). The CDR3 contains 16 residues. Germline V CDR1 and CDR2: SSHAT, FNYEAQ (reference sequence). Trimming cost V 2 bases and J 5 bases, with 18 bases left between them. Here the CDR3 DNA reads TGTGCCAGCAGCTTATCCTGGGGGCATCTAGGGGAGACCCAGTACTTC. Translated: CASSLSWGHLGETQYF.

The chain recombines TRBV7-9 with TRBJ2-7, with TRBD1 matching over 9 bases. Germline CDR1 is SEHNR and CDR2 is FQNEAQ (reference sequence). The CDR3 has 14 residues. Trimming took 3 bases from V and 6 from J; bases not matched to a gene: 6. The CDR3 coding sequence is TGTGCCAGCAGCTTGGGGACAGGGAATATCGAGCAGTACTTC. It codes for CASSLGTGNIEQYF. The whole variable domain, filled in from reference TRBV7-9 and TRBJ2-7, reads DTGVSQNPRHKITKRGQNVTFRCDPISEHNRLYWYRQTLGQGPEFLTYFQNEAQLEKSRLLSDRFSAERPKGSFSTLEIQRTEQGDSAMYLCASSLGTGNIEQYFGPGTRLTVT.

This clone was observed a few times. V gene TRBV19 combines with J gene TRBJ1-5; 9 bases line up with TRBD1. Germline assignment: CDR1 LNHDA and CDR2 SQIVND (reference sequence). The CDR3 covers 17 residues. The V segment lost 6 bases and the J segment 2 bases; nucleotides outside the gene matches: 11. The DNA for the CDR3 is TGTGCCAGTAGGGGCTCGGCGGACAGGGGTGGCAATCAGCCCCAGCATTTT. Its protein product is CASRGSADRGGNQPQHF.

This clone was observed once. The chain joins TRBV19 to TRBJ1-2, with 7 bases aligning to TRBD1. The CDR3 spans 14 residues. The J segment lost 2 bases and the V segment lost 5 bases, leaving 5 bases of the junction unmatched. Germline V gene lookup returns CDR1 LNHDA and CDR2 SQIVND (reference sequence). CDR3: CASSRDRVNYGYTF. Written as DNA, the CDR3 is TGTGCCAGTAGTCGGGACAGAGTAAACTATGGCTACACCTTC.

This clone was detected once. The J gene is TRBJ1-2, the V gene TRBV27; 7 bases are a match to TRBD1. CDR1 is MNHEY, CDR2 SMNVEV, per germline (reference sequence). The length of the CDR3 is 14 residues. V lost 5 bases to trimming and J lost 7 bases; unmatched junction nucleotides: 10. The CDR3 loop reads CASSPQGGGSGYTF. The DNA for the CDR3 is TGTGCCAGCAGTCCCCAGGGGGGAGGAAGTGGCTACACCTTC.

This chain uses TRBV5-4 with TRBJ2-3, with 11 bases that match TRBD2. The V and J ends lost 3 bases and 5 bases, in that order; junction bases with no gene match: 2. This CDR3 has 14 residues. Germline CDR1 reads SGHNT; CDR2 reads YYREEE (reference sequence). This chain's CDR3 is CASSSGLAGDTQYF. The CDR3 DNA sequence: TGTGCCAGCAGCTCCGGACTAGCGGGAGATACGCAGTATTTT.